One T cell receptor (beta chain) is described in this entry. The specificity of this receptor is unknown. No quality values exist for individual bases; no much larger clone is one base distant. This record comes from a study of blood T cell repertoires in COVID-19 (dated by TCRdb to 2019 to 2021). Study-level background: Samples from collaborators originated in the United States, Italy and Spain and spanned both the acute and convalescent phases of COVID-19. A freely available public database, intended as a resource for researchers studying the immune response to SARS-CoV-2, is where the repertoires were released. Nearly every sample came with metadata listing a de-identified subject ID, COVID-19 status, age in years and sex. Where available, HLA class I and class II types were obtained from metadata supplied by the sample provider rather than from assay-based typing. The material from the prospective study consisted of cDNA or gDNA derived from T cells, B-cell-depleted T cells, or PBMCs. Deeply sampled blood TCRbeta repertoires from subjects exposed to, actively infected with, or recovered from COVID-19 were included in the dataset. The samples were drawn from two sources: the first 160 participants of the ongoing ImmuneRACE study, and 1,000 to 1,500 subjects contributed by 6 global collaborators. The full study reports these points: The amount of clinical and demographic metadata varied by source and participant and was provided uncurated.

At the junction V is shortened by 5 bases and J by 3 bases; bases outside the gene matches: 1. CDR1 and CDR2 are read off the germline V gene as SGHAT and FQNNGV. The CDR3 goes from the cysteine to the phenylalanine over 13 residues. Just the 39-base CDR3 DNA is kept, in frame starting at base 1. TCRbeta CDR3 regions were amplified from genomic DNA by means of the immunoSEQ Assay, a bias-controlled multiplex PCR. The paper's data handling went like this. The number of nucleated cells in each sample was estimated by amplification of reference gene primers within the assay. Sequence reads were collapsed and filtered to measure the absolute abundance of every unique TCRbeta CDR3 rearrangement. For each sample, productive Simpson clonality was calculated as the square root of Simpson's diversity index across productive rearrangements. The source is immuneACCESS, and TCRdb retained only in-frame sequences with V and J called. Part of the clones is not carried over; for the studies checked, unresolved V genes explain less than half of this, and the remainder is unexplained. The DNA was the basis for D and trimming; V, J and clone size are from that table. Across this sample there are a few hundred thousand clones, with roughly 90% seen only once. Clones ranked in the top ten supply roughly 1% of the sample.

Participants in the prospective study were enrolled through a virtual design, were aged 18 to 89 years, and lived in roughly 25 United States geographic areas. Cohort assignment in the prospective study relied on participant-reported clinical history from a screening survey and a study questionnaire. Recovered participants in ImmuneRACE Cohort 3 were defined by two consecutive negative NP/OP PCR tests, clearance by a healthcare professional, or resolution of symptoms. In the prospective study, mobile phlebotomists collected whole blood, serum and a nasopharyngeal or oropharyngeal swab from each participant. Prospective study participants could optionally give additional blood draws and questionnaires over an approximately 2-month period. Before DNA extraction, blood samples from the prospective study were shipped at room temperature or frozen.

The sequencing input was PBMCs or T cells enriched from blood (not recorded which). This chain is built from TRBV11-2 and TRBJ1-2; 9 bases in between match TRBD1. The receptor's source is a woman in her 30s who had recovered from COVID-19. Read as DNA, the sequence is TGTGCCAGCAGCCGGACAGGGGACTATGGCTACACCTTC. Its protein reads: CASSRTGDYGYTF.